Presented here are 20 T cell receptor beta chains from one specimen sequenced in a study of blood T cell repertoires in COVID-19. Using immunoSEQ multiplex PCR, the repertoire was profiled, and TCRdb retains in-frame clones only, with some absent. The table shows a few hundred thousand clones, with about 88% occurring only once. Material: PBMCs or T cells enriched from blood (not recorded which). These receptors were taken from a man aged 25-40 years with acute COVID-19.

The chain combines TRBV19 with TRBJ1-5; 7 nucleotides match TRBD1. CDR1 is LNHDA and CDR2 is SQIVND in the germline V gene (reference sequence). The J segment lost 3 bases and the V segment lost 9 bases, leaving 14 bases of the junction unmatched. The CDR3 spans 16 residues. The CDR3 nucleotides are TGTGCCAGCTCAAGGAGGCGACAGGGAGACAATCAGCCCCAGCATTTT. Encoded protein: CASSRRRQGDNQPQHF.

The V and J genes are TRBV6-5 and TRBJ1-4, with a weak D call TRBD1 (6 bases). Looked up from germline, CDR1 is MNHEY and CDR2 is SVGAGI. The length of the CDR3 is 13 residues. V shed 5 bases and J shed 6 bases, with 10 bases lying between them. CDR3 nucleotides: TGTGCCAGCAGTACACAGGGTTATGAAAAACTGTTTTTT. Translation gives CASSTQGYEKLFF.

The V gene is TRBV7-9, the J gene TRBJ1-2; possibly TRBD1 for D (5 bases). The V gene lost 7 bases and the J gene lost 3 bases, with 12 bases spanning the gap. The CDR3 is made up of 13 amino acids. CDR1 SEHNR and CDR2 FQNEAQ come from the germline V gene (reference sequence). CDR3 protein: CASTGGDYYGYTF. As DNA, the CDR3 is TGTGCCAGCACCGGGGGGGACTACTATGGCTACACCTTC.

This rearrangement joins TRBV24-1 to TRBJ2-5; TRBD2 might be the D (6 bases). CDR1 is KGHDR, CDR2 SFDVKD, per germline. The CDR3 loop spans 16 amino acids. The V end was cut by 4 bases, the J end by 2 bases, with 16 bases between. This chain's CDR3 is CATSEGPGGVQETQYF. DNA for the CDR3: TGTGCCACCAGTGAAGGTCCGGGCGGGGTTCAAGAGACCCAGTACTTC.

This chain joins TRBV5-1 and TRBJ2-1, with D possibly being TRBD1 (8 bases). CDR1 SGHRS and CDR2 YFSETQ come from the germline V gene. The length of the CDR3 is 14 residues. V dropped 4 bases and J dropped 6 bases, with 14 bases sitting between them. The CDR3 nucleotides read TGCGCCAGCAGCGTAAACAGGGGGGGCAATGAGCAGTTCTTC. Amino acid sequence: CASSVNRGGNEQFF.

The chain uses TRBV7-3 and TRBJ1-2; 10 positions match TRBD1. The germline gives CDR1 SGHTA, CDR2 FQGTGA. The V gene end was trimmed by 5 bases and the J gene end by 7 bases; junction bases not matched to a gene: 4. The CDR3 is 13 residues long. The CDR3 reads CASSTRTGGGYTF. The CDR3 nucleotides are TGTGCCAGCAGCACTCGGACAGGGGGTGGCTACACCTTC.

The chain is built from TRBV5-1 and TRBJ1-4; D might be TRBD1 (5 bases). The CDR3 consists of 14 residues. In germline, CDR1 is SGHRS, CDR2 YFSETQ. Trimming removed 0 bases at V and 8 bases at J, with 11 bases between. CDR3 bases: TGCGCCAGCAGCTTGGGGCAGGGACTCGAAAAACTGTTTTTT. This gives the protein CASSLGQGLEKLFF.

This chain connects TRBV7-6 to TRBJ2-1; 10 nucleotides agree with TRBD2. V lost 6 bases, J lost 8 bases, and 10 bases stayed unmatched. Looked up from germline, CDR1 is SGHVS and CDR2 is FNYEAQ. The CDR3 has 15 residues. DNA for the CDR3: TGTGCCAGCAGTCTAGAGCGGGGGGGCCTGGATGAGCAGTTCTTC. It is translated as CASSLERGGLDEQFF.

This clone was seen a handful of times. The chain is built from TRBV9 and TRBJ2-1; D is possibly TRBD2 (6 bases). The ends were cut back, 0 bases at V and 7 bases at J, with 11 bases in the middle. CDR3 length: 14 residues. Germline assignment: CDR1 SGDLS and CDR2 YYNGEE. CDR3 protein: CASSVAGSGNEQFF. CDR3 DNA sequence: TGTGCCAGCAGCGTAGCCGGGAGCGGGAATGAGCAGTTCTTC.

The rearrangement links TRBV5-4 to TRBJ1-6; D ambiguous. Per the germline V gene, CDR1 is SGHNT and CDR2 is YYREEE (reference sequence). V was clipped by 2 bases and J by 6 bases, with 12 bases between them. This CDR3 is built from 15 residues. The DNA of the CDR3 is TGTGCCAGCAGCTTCCGCCCGCCACTTAATTCACCCCTCCACTTT. Its protein is CASSFRPPLNSPLHF.

This chain joins TRBV27 and TRBJ2-7; D is uncertain. Trimming shortened V by 4 bases and J by 2 bases, and 9 bases separated the two germline ends. This CDR3 is 13 amino acids long. Germline V gene data show CDR1 as MNHEY and CDR2 as SMNVEV (reference sequence). In nucleotides, the CDR3 is TGTGCCAGCAGTTCGACTGTAACCTACGAGCAGTACGTC. It specifies CASSSTVTYEQYV.

The chain couples TRBV5-6 to TRBJ2-2; no firm D call. Germline lookup yields CDR1 SGHDT and CDR2 YYEEEE. Between the trimmed V and J ends, which lost 1 base and 5 bases, there was a span of 15 bases. CDR3 length: 16 amino acids. DNA for the CDR3: TGTGCCAGCAGCTTGAGAGTCGGCGGTGGGACCGGGGAGCTGTTTTTT. It specifies CASSLRVGGGTGELFF.

The gene calls are TRBV18 and TRBJ2-3; tentatively, D is TRBD1 (5 bases). The CDR3 runs 16 residues. Germline CDR1 and CDR2: KGHSH and LQKENI. Trimming removed 4 bases at V and 4 bases at J, with 18 bases between. The CDR3 sequence is CASSLQGKLNADTQYF. In DNA, the CDR3 is TGTGCCAGCTCACTGCAGGGTAAACTTAACGCAGATACGCAGTATTTT.

The CDR3 here is CASSFGLAGEVSTDTQYF. CDR3 in DNA: TGTGCCAGCAGCTTCGGACTAGCGGGAGAGGTTAGCACAGATACGCAGTATTTT. The chain is built from TRBV5-6 and TRBJ2-3, with 13 bases fitting TRBD2. Trimming removed 2 bases from V and 0 bases from J; junction bases left unmatched: 6. Germline lookup yields CDR1 SGHDT and CDR2 YYEEEE. The CDR3 length is 18 residues.

This clone has only one observation. The chain carries TRBV2 and TRBJ2-3; possibly TRBD2 for D (7 bases). The CDR3 totals 15 residues. Germline V CDR1 and CDR2: SNHLY, FYNNEI. V lost 8 bases to trimming and J lost 3 bases, with 18 bases between them. The CDR3 DNA is TGTGCCAGCGGGGAGTGGGGGGGGCTAACAGATACGCAGTATTTT. Translated: CASGEWGGLTDTQYF.

The chain is built from TRBV28 and TRBJ1-2; D gene uncertain. Germline V gene lookup returns CDR1 MDHEN and CDR2 SYDVKM. The CDR3 is 13 amino acids. V lost 2 bases to trimming and J lost 4 bases, with 8 bases between them. CDR3 protein: CASSLQVIYGYTF. The DNA of the CDR3 is TGTGCCAGCAGTTTACAGGTTATCTATGGCTACACCTTC.

The rearrangement joins TRBV7-2 to TRBJ2-1, with 8 bases fitting TRBD2. V lost 6 bases to trimming and J lost 10 bases; unmatched junction nucleotides: 11. Germline V lookup: CDR1 SGHTA, CDR2 FQGNSA. This CDR3 is built from 14 residues. CDR3: CASRAGTRVGEQFF. CDR3 sequence (DNA): TGTGCCAGCAGGGCCGGGACTAGAGTTGGGGAGCAGTTCTTC. The full variable domain, its missing parts supplied by reference TRBV7-2 and TRBJ2-1, is GAGVSQSPSNKVTEKGKDVELRCDPISGHTALYWYRQSLGQGLEFLIYFQGNSAPDKSGLPSDRFSAERTGGSVSTLTIQRTQQEDSAVYLCASRAGTRVGEQFFGPGTRLTVL.

This chain joins TRBV24-1 and TRBJ1-2; 7 positions agree with TRBD1. CDR3 length: 16 residues. Germline CDR1 reads KGHDR; CDR2 reads SFDVKD. J was trimmed by 0 bases and V by 2 bases; bases with no gene match: 5. DNA for the CDR3: TGTGCCACCAGTGATTCCCCGGACAGGTCTAACTATGGCTACACCTTC. Encoded protein: CATSDSPDRSNYGYTF.

This sequence joins TRBV18 and TRBJ2-5; 8 bases agree with TRBD2. Losses at the gene ends were 3 bases for V and 5 bases for J; bases not matched to a gene: 8. The length of the CDR3 is 15 residues. Per the germline V gene, CDR1 is KGHSH and CDR2 is LQKENI. CDR3 sequence: CASSPASGSLETQYF. The CDR3 nucleotides are TGTGCCAGCTCACCGGCTAGCGGGTCCCTTGAGACCCAGTACTTC.

The chain employs TRBV27 and TRBJ1-1; D remains ambiguous. The V and J ends lost 3 bases and 3 bases respectively, with 11 bases between them. CDR3 size: 14 residues. Per germline, CDR1 MNHEY and CDR2 SMNVEV (reference sequence). Written as DNA, the CDR3 is TGTGCCAGCAGTTTTACTCGAGTGTACACTGAAGCTTTCTTT. It translates to CASSFTRVYTEAFF.